These 15 T cell receptor beta chains share one sample of origin, sequenced in a study of CD8 T cells in ankylosing spondylitis. Study results and caveats: Made up of under ten highly homologous variants, a TCR beta motif appeared characteristic of ankylosing spondylitis blood.

No antigen is known for these receptors. MiXCR, run by TCRdb on the 5' RACE reads, gives a single entry per CDR3 protein. The sample records fewer than 550,000 distinct CDR3 sequences, roughly 5.3% being singletons. Sequencing was carried out using blood, either unsorted or a sorted T cell fraction (not recorded which). These receptors came from a male donor with ankylosing spondylitis.

This clonotype was seen a few times. This rearrangement joins TRBV7-3 to TRBJ2-1; 15 nucleotides align to TRBD2. V shed 0 bases and J 0 bases; nucleotides not matched to a gene: 9. The CDR3 consists of 21 residues. CDR1 is SGHTA and CDR2 is FQGTGA in the germline V gene. The CDR3 protein is CASSLTILGLAGGHSYNEQFF. CDR3 DNA sequence: TGTGCCAGCAGCTTAACGATTTTGGGACTAGCGGGAGGCCACTCCTACAATGAGCAGTTCTTC.

The table lists this clonotype with many counts. The V call is TRBV5-1, the J call TRBJ1-1, with 10 bases aligning to TRBD1. In germline, CDR1 is SGHRS, CDR2 YFSETQ. The CDR3 extends over 14 amino acids. J lost 7 bases, V lost 3 bases, and 6 bases had no gene match. CDR3 sequence reads: CASSSMTGGYEAFF. CDR3 bases: TGCGCCAGCAGCTCCATGACAGGGGGCTATGAAGCTTTCTTT.

This clonotype was picked up many times. The J gene is TRBJ2-7, the V gene TRBV9, with D possibly TRBD2 on 5 matching bases. The V end lost 0 bases, the J end lost 6 bases, and 10 bases lay between the germline ends. CDR3 size: 13 residues. Germline loops: CDR1 SGDLS, CDR2 YYNGEE. The CDR3 sequence is CASSVDYRGEQYF. The CDR3 coding sequence is TGTGCCAGCAGCGTAGATTACCGGGGCGAGCAGTACTTC.

The sample holds many counts of this clonotype. J is TRBJ1-4 and V is TRBV4-1, with D possibly matching TRBD1 (5 bases). The germline gives CDR1 MGHRA, CDR2 YSYEKL. Trimming stripped 0 bases from V and 4 bases from J, with 27 bases between. This CDR3 is built from 21 residues. The CDR3, as DNA: TGCGCCAGCAGCCAAGATGGCTCTATGGGCAGGGCAAGCCCGCTTAATGAAAAACTGTTTTTT. Translated: CASSQDGSMGRASPLNEKLFF.

This clonotype was seen ten or more times. The V call is TRBV7-2, the J call TRBJ1-2, with 7 bases that match TRBD1. The germline gives CDR1 SGHTA, CDR2 FQGNSA. After removal of 5 bases from V and 2 bases from J, the junction contained 11 bases not matched to a gene. This CDR3 is built from 16 residues. Written as DNA, the CDR3 is TGTGCCAGCAGCGTCGGGACAGCAGCTAACAACTATGGCTACACCTTC. Protein sequence: CASSVGTAANNYGYTF.

At least ten counts were recorded for this clonotype. The DNA for the CDR3 is TGTGCCAGCAACAGAGACAGACCAGCTAACTATGGCTACACCTTC. This encodes CASNRDRPANYGYTF. V gene TRBV9 combines with J gene TRBJ1-2; a possible D gene is TRBD1 (5 bases). CDR1 SGDLS and CDR2 YYNGEE come from the germline V gene. This CDR3 has 15 amino acids. Trimming left V 6 bases short and J 0 bases short, with 15 bases between.

This clonotype was observed at least ten times. V gene TRBV27 combines with J gene TRBJ2-2; 11 nucleotides match TRBD2. This CDR3 has 16 residues. The V segment lost 8 bases and the J segment 4 bases; nucleotides outside the gene matches: 9. Germline V gene sequence: CDR1 MNHEY, CDR2 SMNVEV (reference sequence). In DNA form, the CDR3 reads TGTGCCAGCTCCCTGACTAGCGGGACACTCACCGGGGAGCTGTTTTTT. This encodes CASSLTSGTLTGELFF.

In its sample, this clonotype was seen many times. V gene TRBV10-3 combines with J gene TRBJ1-1; D is undetermined. Trimming took 0 bases from V and 5 from J, leaving 10 bases between them. The CDR3 covers 14 residues. Germline CDR1 and CDR2: ENHRY and SYGVKD. In nucleotides, the CDR3 is TGTGCCATCAGTGAGTCAGTTCGGAGGACTGAAGCTTTCTTT. Amino acid sequence: CAISESVRRTEAFF.

Comments on this clonotype: A junction boundary mismatches the germline segment, possibly from a read error. The chain links TRBV2 to TRBJ2-1, with 15 bases identical to TRBD2. This CDR3 has 18 amino acids. Germline assignment: CDR1 SNHLY and CDR2 FYNNEI. The DNA of the CDR3 is TGTACCAGCAGTTTAGCCGGACTAGCGGGAGGGCCTTTCAATGAGCAGTTCTTC. This gives the protein CTSSLAGLAGGPFNEQFF.

This clonotype was counted at least ten times. This chain joins TRBV7-2 and TRBJ1-5; D is unclear. Germline V CDR1 and CDR2: SGHTA, FQGNSA. This CDR3 contains 15 residues. V gave up 0 bases and J gave up 0 bases, with 6 bases separating them. The CDR3 nucleotides are TGTGCCAGCAGCTTAGCGTTTCTTAGCAATCAGCCCCAGCATTTT. Translated, it gives CASSLAFLSNQPQHF. Full variable domain (remainder filled in from reference TRBV7-2 and TRBJ1-5): GAGVSQSPSNKVTEKGKDVELRCDPISGHTALYWYRQSLGQGLEFLIYFQGNSAPDKSGLPSDRFSAERTGGSVSTLTIQRTQQEDSAVYLCASSLAFLSNQPQHFGDGTRLSIL.

This clonotype was seen many times. The rearrangement uses TRBV6-5 and TRBJ1-4, with a weak D call TRBD1 (5 bases). CDR3 length: 14 residues. V gave up 2 bases and J gave up 6 bases, with 10 bases separating them. Germline CDR1 and CDR2: MNHEY and SVGAGI. The CDR3 loop is CASSYGQGYEKLFF. CDR3 DNA sequence: TGTGCCAGCAGTTACGGGCAGGGATATGAAAAACTGTTTTTT.

This clonotype was observed many times. J is TRBJ2-7 and V is TRBV5-6; 9 bases agree with TRBD1. This CDR3 has 14 residues. The junction had 10 bases not matched to a gene; V was cut back by 6 bases and J by 6 bases. Germline loops: CDR1 SGHDT, CDR2 YYEEEE. This CDR3 is CASTWGQGGGEQYF. CDR3 coding DNA: TGTGCCAGCACCTGGGGACAGGGTGGCGGCGAGCAGTACTTC.

This clonotype has a handful of counts. The chain recombines TRBV4-1 with TRBJ1-5, with 8 nucleotides matching TRBD1. V lost 2 bases to trimming and J lost 5 bases; unmatched junction nucleotides: 11. CDR3 length equals 17 residues. CDR1 is MGHRA, CDR2 YSYEKL, per germline. CDR3 in DNA: TGCGCCAGCAGCCAATTTCCGGCAGGGGGCCGCGATCAGCCCCAGCATTTT. As protein: CASSQFPAGGRDQPQHF.

This clonotype was detected many times. The rearrangement uses TRBV4-1 and TRBJ2-7; 9 nucleotides agree with TRBD1. Germline CDR1 and CDR2: MGHRA and YSYEKL. V was clipped by 5 bases and J by 6 bases; unmatched bases: 8. The CDR3 sequence is 14 residues long. CDR3 loop: CASSDRDRVSEQYF. The CDR3 DNA reads TGCGCCAGCAGCGACCGGGACAGGGTTTCCGAGCAGTACTTC.

Comment on this clonotype: This may be a read error, as it is one base from a much larger clone. The V and J genes are TRBV7-9 and TRBJ2-4; 11 nucleotides align to TRBD1. Trimming removed 4 bases from V and 11 bases from J; junction bases left unmatched: 10. Germline V gene lookup returns CDR1 SEHNR and CDR2 FQNEAQ (reference sequence). The CDR3 covers 15 residues. CDR3 DNA: TGTGCCAGCAGCTCCGGGACAGGGGGAATCTACCTTCAGTACTTC. Protein product: CASSSGTGGIYLQYF.